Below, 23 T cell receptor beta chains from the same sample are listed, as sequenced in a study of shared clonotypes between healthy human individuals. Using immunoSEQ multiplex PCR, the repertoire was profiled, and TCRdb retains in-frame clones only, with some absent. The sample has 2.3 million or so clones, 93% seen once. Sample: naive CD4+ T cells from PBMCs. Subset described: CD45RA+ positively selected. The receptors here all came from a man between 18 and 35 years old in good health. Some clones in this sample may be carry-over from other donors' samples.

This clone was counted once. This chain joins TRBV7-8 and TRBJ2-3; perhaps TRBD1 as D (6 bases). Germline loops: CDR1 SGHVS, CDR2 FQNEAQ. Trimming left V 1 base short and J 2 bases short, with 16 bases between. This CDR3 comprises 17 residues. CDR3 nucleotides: TGTGCCAGCAGCTTAGTAGGCAGGGGCAAATCCACAGATACGCAGTATTTT. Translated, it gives CASSLVGRGKSTDTQYF.

The CDR3 DNA reads as TGTGCCAGCAGCGTCACCCCGGGAAGGGGATTTTCGCAGTATTTT. Its translation is CASSVTPGRGFSQYF. The gene calls are TRBV9 and TRBJ2-3; D is perhaps TRBD1 or TRBD2 (5 bases each). V was shortened by 2 bases and J by 10 bases, with 20 bases between the two germline ends. The CDR3 consists of 15 residues. CDR1 SGDLS and CDR2 YYNGEE come from the germline V gene.

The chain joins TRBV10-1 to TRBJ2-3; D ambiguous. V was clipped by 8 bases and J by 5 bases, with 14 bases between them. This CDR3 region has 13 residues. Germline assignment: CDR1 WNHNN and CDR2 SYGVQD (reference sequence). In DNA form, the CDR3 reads TGCGCCAGCTGCCGGATCGGTGAAGATACGCAGTATTTT. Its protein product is CASCRIGEDTQYF.

The CDR3 loop reads CASSEGTGASGYTF. In DNA form, the CDR3 reads TGTGCCAGCAGTGAGGGGACAGGGGCGAGCGGCTACACCTTC. This rearrangement joins TRBV6-1 to TRBJ1-2; 10 bases agree with TRBD1. The CDR3 contains 14 residues. Germline assignment: CDR1 MNHNS and CDR2 SASEGT. The V and J ends lost 3 bases and 8 bases, in that order; junction bases with no gene match: 6.

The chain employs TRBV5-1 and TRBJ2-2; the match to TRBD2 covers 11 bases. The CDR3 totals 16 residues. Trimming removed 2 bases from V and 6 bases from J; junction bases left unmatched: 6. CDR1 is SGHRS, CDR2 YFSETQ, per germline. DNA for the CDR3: TGCGCCAGCAGCTTTAGTAGCGGGAGGGCAGCCGGGGAGCTGTTTTTT. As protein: CASSFSSGRAAGELFF.

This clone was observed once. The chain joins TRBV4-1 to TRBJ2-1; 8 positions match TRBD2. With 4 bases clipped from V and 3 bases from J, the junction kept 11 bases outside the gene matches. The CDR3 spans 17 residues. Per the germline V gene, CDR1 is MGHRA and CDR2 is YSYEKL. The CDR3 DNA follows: TGCGCCAGCAGCCGGGGCCCTTTAGCGGGGTACTACAATGAGCAGTTCTTC. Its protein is CASSRGPLAGYYNEQFF.

Here the CDR3 reads CASSLRDTQYF. The CDR3 bases are TGTGCCAGCTCACTCCGAGATACGCAGTATTTT. The chain recombines TRBV18 with TRBJ2-3; no firm D call. The CDR3 runs 11 residues. V dropped 4 bases and J dropped 5 bases, with 4 bases sitting between them. Germline V CDR1 and CDR2: KGHSH, LQKENI.

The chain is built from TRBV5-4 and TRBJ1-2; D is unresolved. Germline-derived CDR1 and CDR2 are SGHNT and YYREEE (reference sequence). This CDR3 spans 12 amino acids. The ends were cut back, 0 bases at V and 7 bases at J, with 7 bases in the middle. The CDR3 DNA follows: TGTGCCAGCAGCTTGGGAACGGCTGGCTACACCTTC. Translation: CASSLGTAGYTF.

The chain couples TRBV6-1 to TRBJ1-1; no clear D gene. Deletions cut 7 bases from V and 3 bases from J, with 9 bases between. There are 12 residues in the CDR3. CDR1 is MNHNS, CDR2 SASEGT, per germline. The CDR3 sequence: CASMAQYTEAFF. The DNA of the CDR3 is TGTGCCAGCATGGCACAGTACACTGAAGCTTTCTTT.

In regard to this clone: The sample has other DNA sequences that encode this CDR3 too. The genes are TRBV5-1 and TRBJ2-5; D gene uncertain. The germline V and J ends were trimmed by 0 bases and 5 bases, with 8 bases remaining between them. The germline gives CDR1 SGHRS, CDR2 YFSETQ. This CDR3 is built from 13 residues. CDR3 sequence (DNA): TGCGCCAGCAGCTTGGGGTTTTCGGAGACCCAGTACTTC. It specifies CASSLGFSETQYF.

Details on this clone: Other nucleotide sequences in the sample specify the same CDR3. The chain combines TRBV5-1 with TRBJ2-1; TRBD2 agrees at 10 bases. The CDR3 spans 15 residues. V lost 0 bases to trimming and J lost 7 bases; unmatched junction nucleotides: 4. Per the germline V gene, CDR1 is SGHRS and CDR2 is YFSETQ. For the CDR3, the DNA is TGCGCCAGCAGCTTGGGGACTAGCGGCCTAAATGAGCAGTTCTTC. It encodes CASSLGTSGLNEQFF. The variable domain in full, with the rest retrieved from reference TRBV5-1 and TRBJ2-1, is KAGVTQTPRYLIKTRGQQVTLSCSPISGHRSVSWYQQTPGQGLQFLFEYFSETQRNKGNFPGRFSGRQFSNSRSEMNVSTLELGDSALYLCASSLGTSGLNEQFFGPGTRLTVL.

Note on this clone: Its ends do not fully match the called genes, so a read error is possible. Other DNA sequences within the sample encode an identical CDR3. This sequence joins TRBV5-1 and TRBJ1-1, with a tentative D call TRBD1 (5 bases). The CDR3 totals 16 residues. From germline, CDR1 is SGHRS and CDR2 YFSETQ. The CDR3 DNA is TGCGCCAGCAGCTTGGCCCGGGACCGAATGAACACTGAGGCTTTCTTT. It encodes CASSLARDRMNTEAFF.

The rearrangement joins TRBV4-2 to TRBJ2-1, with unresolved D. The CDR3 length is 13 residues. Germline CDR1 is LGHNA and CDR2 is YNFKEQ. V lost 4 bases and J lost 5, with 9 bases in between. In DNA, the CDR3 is TGTGCCAGCAGCCGCCAGGCCGACAATGAGCAGTTCTTC. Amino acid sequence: CASSRQADNEQFF.

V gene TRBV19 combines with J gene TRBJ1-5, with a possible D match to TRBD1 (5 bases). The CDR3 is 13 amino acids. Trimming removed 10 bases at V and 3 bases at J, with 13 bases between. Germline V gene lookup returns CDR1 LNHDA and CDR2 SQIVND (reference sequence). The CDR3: CAIGRGVNQPQHF. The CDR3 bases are TGTGCCATCGGTCGGGGCGTCAATCAGCCCCAGCATTTT.

The CDR3 spells CASSSGQGIQNQPQHF. CDR3 bases: TGTGCCAGCAGTTCCGGACAGGGGATCCAAAATCAGCCCCAGCATTTT. This chain uses TRBV27 with TRBJ1-5; 9 bases agree with TRBD1. CDR1 and CDR2 (germline): MNHEY, SMNVEV (reference sequence). The CDR3 sequence is 16 residues long. The V segment lost 4 bases and the J segment 4 bases; nucleotides outside the gene matches: 8.

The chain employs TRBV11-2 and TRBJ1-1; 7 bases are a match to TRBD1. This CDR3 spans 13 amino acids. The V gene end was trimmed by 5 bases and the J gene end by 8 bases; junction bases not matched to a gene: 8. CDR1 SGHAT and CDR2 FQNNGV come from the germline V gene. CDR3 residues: CASSTRPGQEAFF. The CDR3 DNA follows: TGTGCCAGCAGCACGCGTCCGGGACAGGAAGCTTTCTTT.

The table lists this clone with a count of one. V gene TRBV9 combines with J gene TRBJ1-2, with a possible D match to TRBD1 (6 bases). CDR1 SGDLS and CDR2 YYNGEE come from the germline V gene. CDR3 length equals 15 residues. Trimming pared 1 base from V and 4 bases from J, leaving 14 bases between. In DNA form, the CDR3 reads TGTGCCAGCAGCGTAAGGGCAGGGGATCCCTATGGCTACACCTTC. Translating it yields CASSVRAGDPYGYTF.

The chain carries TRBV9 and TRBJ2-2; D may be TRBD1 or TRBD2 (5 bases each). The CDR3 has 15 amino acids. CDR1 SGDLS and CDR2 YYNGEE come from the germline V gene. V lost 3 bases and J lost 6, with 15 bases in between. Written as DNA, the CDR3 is TGTGCCAGCAGCGCGACAGATCGGGGCTCCGGGGAGCTGTTTTTT. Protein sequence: CASSATDRGSGELFF.

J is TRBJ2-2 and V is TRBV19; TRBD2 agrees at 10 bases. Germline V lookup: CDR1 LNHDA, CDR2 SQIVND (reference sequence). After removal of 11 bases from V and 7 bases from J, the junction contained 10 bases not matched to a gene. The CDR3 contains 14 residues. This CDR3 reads CAGPGVAGGGELFF. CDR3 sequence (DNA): TGTGCCGGCCCCGGGGTAGCGGGAGGCGGGGAGCTGTTTTTT.

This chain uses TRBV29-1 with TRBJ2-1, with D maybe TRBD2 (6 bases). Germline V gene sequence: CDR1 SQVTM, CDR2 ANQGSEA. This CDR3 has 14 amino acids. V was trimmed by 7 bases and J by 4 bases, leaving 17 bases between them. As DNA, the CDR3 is TGCAGCGCAGAGGTAGCGGATCCTTACAATGAGCAGTTCTTC. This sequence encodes CSAEVADPYNEQFF.

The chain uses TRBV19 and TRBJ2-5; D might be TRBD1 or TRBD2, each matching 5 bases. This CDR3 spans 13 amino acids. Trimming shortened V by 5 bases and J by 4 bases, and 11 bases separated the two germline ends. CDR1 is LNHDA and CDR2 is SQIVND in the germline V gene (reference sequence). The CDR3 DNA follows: TGTGCCAGTAGTTTTCGTGGGGGAGAGACCCAGTACTTC. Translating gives CASSFRGGETQYF.

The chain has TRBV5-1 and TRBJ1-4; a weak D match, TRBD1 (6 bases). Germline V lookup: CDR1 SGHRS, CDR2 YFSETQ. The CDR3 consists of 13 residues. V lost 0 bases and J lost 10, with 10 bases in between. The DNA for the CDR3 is TGCGCCAGCAGCTTGGAGGACAGTCGAAAACTGTTTTTT. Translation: CASSLEDSRKLFF.

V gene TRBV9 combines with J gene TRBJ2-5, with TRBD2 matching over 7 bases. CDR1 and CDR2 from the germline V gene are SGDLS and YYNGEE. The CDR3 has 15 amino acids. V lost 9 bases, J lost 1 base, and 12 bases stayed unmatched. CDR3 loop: CATPISSGTQETQYF. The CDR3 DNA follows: TGTGCCACCCCGATCTCTAGCGGAACCCAAGAGACCCAGTACTTC.